The clone carrying this T cell receptor (beta chain) was seen at least ten times. The antigen is not known. Drawn from each donor were around 10 milliliters of peripheral blood. The CDR3 has 14 residues. The ends lost 4 bases at V and 7 bases at J; junction bases unmatched: 9. CDR1 is MNHNS and CDR2 is SASEGT in the germline V gene. For the second PCR, which ran for about 6 to 12 cycles, a sample-barcoded 5' primer and a J-beta primer mix were used. TCRdb re-called the 5' RACE reads through MiXCR, storing one row per CDR3 protein. This table holds around 870,000 distinct CDR3 sequences, more than 25% found once. The sample originates from a study of blood T cells in healthy people across ages. Study outcomes and limitations: Donor CMV infection status was unknown, possibly confounding age-related changes in expanded clonotypes.

The chain links TRBV6-1 to TRBJ2-7; 8 nucleotides line up with TRBD1. The receptor was derived from an elderly woman in good health. The sequencing sample was made of blood. CDR3 loop: CASSGWTGYEEQYF. In DNA, the CDR3 is TGTGCCAGCAGTGGTTGGACAGGGTACGAAGAGCAGTACTTC.